The rows below give T cell receptor beta chains drawn from one sample of a study of blood T cell repertoires in COVID-19. TCRdb keeps only in-frame clones here, not all; method: immunoSEQ multiplex PCR. Here the sample spans 140,000 to 150,000 clones, roughly four fifths being singletons. Sequencing input: peripheral blood. These receptors all stem from a human donor with acute or convalescent COVID-19. The donor label of this sample is uncertain. Both conserved end residues are part of each CDR3. The D gene is left open where the match is weak. Clone size appears in some rows only: once, few, many, or a class for an expanded clone.

13 | - | - | TRBJ1-2 | TRBV6-6 | CASSLPGGYGYTF | TGTGCCAGCAGCCTTCCTGGCGGGTATGGCTACACCTTC
16 | - | TRBD1 | TRBJ2-5 | TRBV19 | CASSDGTGGAWETQYF | TGTGCCAGTAGTGATGGGACAGGGGGCGCTTGGGAGACCCAGTACTTC
15 | - | TRBD1 | TRBJ1-6 | TRBV7-9 | CASSSVGTVNSPLHF | TGTGCCAGCAGCTCCGTCGGGACAGTTAATTCACCCCTCCACTTT
14 | - | - | TRBJ1-3 | TRBV5-6 | CASSSFGSGNTIYF | TGTGCCAGCAGTAGTTTTGGGAGCGGAAACACCATATATTTT
14 | once | - | TRBJ2-2 | TRBV19 | CASSKDSYTGELFF | TGTGCCAGTAGTAAGGACAGTTACACCGGGGAGCTGTTTTTT
15 | few | TRBD1 | TRBJ1-6 | TRBV4-2 | CASSQDRGHNSPLHF | TGTGCCAGCAGCCAAGACAGGGGGCATAATTCACCCCTCCACTTT
14 | few | - | TRBJ1-1 | TRBV27 | CASSFNSLNTEAFF | TGTGCCAGCAGTTTTAACAGCCTGAACACTGAAGCTTTCTTT
14 | many | - | TRBJ1-6 | TRBV2 | CASSEEGVGSPLHF | TGTGCCAGCAGTGAAGAGGGGGTAGGTTCACCCCTCCACTTT
16 | - | - | TRBJ2-1 | TRBV7-2 | CASSLKGNRAYNEQFF | TGTGCCAGCAGCTTAAAGGGGAACAGGGCCTACAATGAGCAGTTCTTC
15 | - | TRBD1 | TRBJ1-6 | TRBV27 | CASMRPGQSNSPLHF | TGTGCCAGCATGCGGCCGGGACAGAGTAATTCACCCCTCCACTTT
12 | - | - | TRBJ2-1 | TRBV27 | CASNGPDNEQFF | TGTGCCAGCAATGGTCCGGACAATGAGCAGTTCTTC
13 | - | TRBD1 | TRBJ2-1 | TRBV10-1 | CASSERTGDEQFF | TGCGCCAGCAGTGAGAGGACAGGGGATGAGCAGTTCTTC
16 | - | TRBD2 | TRBJ2-3 | TRBV5-1 | CASSLGPAGEADTQYF | TGCGCCAGCAGCTTGGGGCCAGCGGGGGAGGCAGATACGCAGTATTTT
16 | - | TRBD1 | TRBJ1-1 | TRBV29-1 | CSVLGTGGGRNTEAFF | TGCAGCGTACTTGGGACAGGGGGCGGACGCAACACTGAAGCTTTCTTT
15 | once | - | TRBJ1-2 | TRBV7-8 | CASSFGGNEDYGYTF | TGTGCCAGCAGCTTCGGGGGTAACGAAGACTATGGCTACACCTTC
15 | - | - | TRBJ1-4 | TRBV18 | CASSRQGIVNEKLFF | TGTGCCAGCTCACGGCAGGGAATTGTAAATGAAAAACTGTTTTTT
14 | - | - | TRBJ2-5 | TRBV7-9 | CASARSGVAETQYF | TGTGCCAGCGCCCGGTCGGGGGTCGCAGAGACCCAGTACTTC
16 | - | - | TRBJ1-4 | TRBV3-1/TRBV3-2 | CASSQDRLGAGEKLFF | TGTGCCAGCAGCCAAGATCGTTTAGGAGCTGGTGAAAAACTGTTTTTT
15 | - | - | TRBJ1-2 | TRBV5-4 | CASSHPVQANYGYTF | TGTGCCAGCAGCCACCCGGTCCAAGCTAACTATGGCTACACCTTC
14 | - | TRBD1 | TRBJ1-2 | TRBV5-4 | CASSSIGTDYGYTF | TGTGCCAGCAGCTCAATTGGGACAGACTATGGCTACACCTTC
15 | few | TRBD1 | TRBJ1-1 | TRBV5-1 | CASSFLGQSNTEAFF | TGCGCCAGCAGCTTCCTGGGACAGTCGAACACTGAAGCTTTCTTT